Below, one T cell receptor beta chain is given with its context. The data were produced by immunoSEQ multiplex PCR, yet TCRdb's version contains in-frame clones alone and is incomplete. The sample yields a few hundred thousand clones, roughly 88% seen once. This CDR3 spans 14 amino acids. The V gene lost 2 bases and the J gene lost 4 bases, with 14 bases spanning the gap. Germline values: CDR1 GTSNPN, CDR2 SVGIG (reference sequence). This sample is part of a study of blood T cell repertoires in COVID-19. About the research overall: The origin of the acute and convalescent COVID-19 samples was the United States, Italy and Spain.

This sequence originates from a human donor in a cohort sampled during active COVID-19. This chain connects TRBV30 to TRBJ2-5; D not resolved. Specimen: peripheral blood. The CDR3 DNA is TGTGCCTGGAGTACCTATCGACCAGGAGAGACCCAGTACTTC. It yields the protein CAWSTYRPGETQYF. Combining the CDR3 with reference TRBV30 and TRBJ2-5 gives the whole variable domain SQTIHQWPATLVQPVGSPLSLECTVEGTSNPNLYWYRQAAGRGLQLLFYSVGIGQISSEVPQNLSASRPQDRQFILSSKKLLLSDSGFYLCAWSTYRPGETQYFGPGTRLLVL.